What follows describes a single TCR beta chain. The record originates from a study of STAT5B mutations in CD4+ large granular lymphocyte leukemia. Data came from immunoSEQ multiplex PCR; TCRdb stores just in-frame clones and leaves some out. The data contain almost 30,000 clones, around four fifths of them singletons. Germline V gene sequence: CDR1 SQVTM, CDR2 ANQGSEA. The CDR3 runs 15 residues. The V gene end was trimmed by 4 bases and the J gene end by 5 bases; junction bases not matched to a gene: 8. The rearrangement links TRBV29-1 to TRBJ2-2, with 9 positions matching TRBD2. This sequence originates from a human donor in good health. Sequenced input: CD4+ T cells from blood buffy coats. The CDR3 here is CSVGLLAGRTGELFF. For the CDR3, the DNA is TGCAGCGTTGGACTGCTAGCGGGGAGGACCGGGGAGCTGTTTTTT.